This T cell receptor beta chain appears in the sequencing data of a study of blood T cell repertoires in COVID-19. The method was immunoSEQ multiplex PCR; TCRdb's version includes in-frame clones alone and lacks a portion of them. The data hold 110,000 to 150,000 clones, with around 80% observed a single time. This CDR3 has 15 amino acids. The germline V gene has CDR1 SEHNR and CDR2 FQNEAQ (reference sequence). With 1 base clipped from V and 1 base from J, the junction kept 2 bases outside the gene matches. The genes are TRBV7-9 and TRBJ2-7; 9 bases map to TRBD2. The TCR originated in a man aged 65 to 85 who had recovered from COVID-19. The sample comprised peripheral blood. This CDR3 is CASSLVAGGSYEQYF. The CDR3 region has the DNA TGTGCCAGCAGCTTAGTGGCGGGAGGGTCCTACGAGCAGTACTTC.